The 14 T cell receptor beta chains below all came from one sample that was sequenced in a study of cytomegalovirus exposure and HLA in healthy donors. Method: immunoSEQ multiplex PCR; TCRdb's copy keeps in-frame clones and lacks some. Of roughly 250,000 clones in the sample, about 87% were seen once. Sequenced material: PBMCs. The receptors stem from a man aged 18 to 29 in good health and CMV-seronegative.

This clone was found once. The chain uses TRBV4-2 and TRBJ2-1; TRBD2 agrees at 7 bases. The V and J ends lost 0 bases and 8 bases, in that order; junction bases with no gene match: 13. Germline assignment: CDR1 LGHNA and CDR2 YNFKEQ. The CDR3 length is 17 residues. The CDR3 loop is CASSQDGTGREFDEQFF. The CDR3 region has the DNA TGTGCCAGCAGCCAAGATGGGACGGGGCGGGAGTTCGATGAGCAGTTCTTC.

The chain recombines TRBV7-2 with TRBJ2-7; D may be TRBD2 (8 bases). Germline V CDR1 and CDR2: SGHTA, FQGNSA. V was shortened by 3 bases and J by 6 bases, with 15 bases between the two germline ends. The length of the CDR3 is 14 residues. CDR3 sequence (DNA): TGTGCCAGCAGCTTTCGGCGGGGGGACAGCGAGCAGTACTTC. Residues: CASSFRRGDSEQYF.

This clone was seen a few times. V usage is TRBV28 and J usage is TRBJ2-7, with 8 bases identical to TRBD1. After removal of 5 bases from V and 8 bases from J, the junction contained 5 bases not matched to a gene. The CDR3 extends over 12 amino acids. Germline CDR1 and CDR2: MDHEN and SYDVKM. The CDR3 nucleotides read TGTGCCAGCAGTATCGGACAGGGTAAGCAGTACTTC. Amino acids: CASSIGQGKQYF. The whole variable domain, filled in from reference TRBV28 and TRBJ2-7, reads DVKVTQSSRYLVKRTGEKVFLECVQDMDHENMFWYRQDPGLGLRLIYFSYDVKMKEKGDIPEGYSVSREKKERFSLILESASTNQTSMYLCASSIGQGKQYFGPGTRLTVT.

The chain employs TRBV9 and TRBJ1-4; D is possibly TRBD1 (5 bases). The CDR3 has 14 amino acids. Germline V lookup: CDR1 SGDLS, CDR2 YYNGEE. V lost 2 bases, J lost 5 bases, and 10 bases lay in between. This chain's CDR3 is CASSVSQENEKLFF. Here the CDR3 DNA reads TGTGCCAGCAGCGTGTCACAGGAAAATGAAAAACTGTTTTTT.

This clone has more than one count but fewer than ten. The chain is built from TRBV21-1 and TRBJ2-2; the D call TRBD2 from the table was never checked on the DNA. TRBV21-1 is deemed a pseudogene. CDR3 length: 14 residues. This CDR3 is CANLKHPGTGELFF. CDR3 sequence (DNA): TGTGCCAATCTTAAACATCCGGGAACCGGGGAGCTGTTTTTT.

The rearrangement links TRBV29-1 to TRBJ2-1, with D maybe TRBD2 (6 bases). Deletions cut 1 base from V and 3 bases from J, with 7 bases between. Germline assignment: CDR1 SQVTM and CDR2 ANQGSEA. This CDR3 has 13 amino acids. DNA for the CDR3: TGCAGCGTTGAAGGCGGGGTCTACAATGAGCAGTTCTTC. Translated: CSVEGGVYNEQFF.

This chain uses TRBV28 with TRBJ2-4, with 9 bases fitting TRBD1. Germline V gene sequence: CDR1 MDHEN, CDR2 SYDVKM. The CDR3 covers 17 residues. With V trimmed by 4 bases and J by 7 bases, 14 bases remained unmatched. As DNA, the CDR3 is TGTGCCAGCAGTTCCCTCCGCTGGACAGGGGATTTCAACATTCAGTACTTC. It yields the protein CASSSLRWTGDFNIQYF.

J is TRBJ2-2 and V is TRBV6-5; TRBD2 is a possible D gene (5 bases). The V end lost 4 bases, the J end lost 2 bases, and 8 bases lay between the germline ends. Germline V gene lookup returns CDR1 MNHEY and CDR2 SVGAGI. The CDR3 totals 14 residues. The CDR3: CASSSASNTGELFF. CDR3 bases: TGTGCCAGCAGTTCCGCTAGCAACACCGGGGAGCTGTTTTTT.

The CDR3 DNA follows: TGTGCCAGCAGTTTGACCCCACCGGGCGAGCAGTACTTC. Translating gives CASSLTPPGEQYF. The V gene is TRBV28, the J gene TRBJ2-7; no clear D. There are 13 residues in the CDR3. Looked up from germline, CDR1 is MDHEN and CDR2 is SYDVKM. V was shortened by 3 bases and J by 6 bases, with 12 bases between the two germline ends.

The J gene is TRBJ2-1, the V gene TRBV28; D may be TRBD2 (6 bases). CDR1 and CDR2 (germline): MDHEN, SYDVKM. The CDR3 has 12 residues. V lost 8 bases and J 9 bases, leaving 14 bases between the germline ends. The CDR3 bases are TGTGCCAGCGGGATTATGGGGGGTGAGCAGTTCTTC. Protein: CASGIMGGEQFF.

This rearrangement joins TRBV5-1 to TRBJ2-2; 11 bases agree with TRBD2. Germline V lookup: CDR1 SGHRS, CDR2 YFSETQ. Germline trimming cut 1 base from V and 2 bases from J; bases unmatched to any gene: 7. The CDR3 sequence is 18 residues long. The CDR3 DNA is TGCGCCAGCAGCTTGCGGATAGCGGGAGGGCCAAACACCGGGGAGCTGTTTTTT. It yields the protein CASSLRIAGGPNTGELFF.

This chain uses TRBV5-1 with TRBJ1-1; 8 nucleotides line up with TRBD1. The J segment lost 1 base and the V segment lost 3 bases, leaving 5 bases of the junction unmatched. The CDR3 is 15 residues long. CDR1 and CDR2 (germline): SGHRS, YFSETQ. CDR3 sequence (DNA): TGCGCCAGCAGCTCGGGACAGGCGGGGAACACTGAAGCTTTCTTT. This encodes CASSSGQAGNTEAFF.

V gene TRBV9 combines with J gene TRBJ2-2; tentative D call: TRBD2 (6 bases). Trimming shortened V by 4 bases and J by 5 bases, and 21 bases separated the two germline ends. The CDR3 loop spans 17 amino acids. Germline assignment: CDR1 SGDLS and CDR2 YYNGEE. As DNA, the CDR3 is TGTGCCAGCAGCAGGTCAGCCGGGGGAGTGGGGACCGGGGAGCTGTTTTTT. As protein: CASSRSAGGVGTGELFF.

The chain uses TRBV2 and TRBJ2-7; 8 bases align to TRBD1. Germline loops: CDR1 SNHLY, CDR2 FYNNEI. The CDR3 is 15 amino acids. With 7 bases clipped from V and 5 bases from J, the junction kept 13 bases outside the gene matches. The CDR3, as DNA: TGTGCCAGCAAAAGGGGACAGGAGAGAAGGAACGAGCAGTACTTC. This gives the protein CASKRGQERRNEQYF.